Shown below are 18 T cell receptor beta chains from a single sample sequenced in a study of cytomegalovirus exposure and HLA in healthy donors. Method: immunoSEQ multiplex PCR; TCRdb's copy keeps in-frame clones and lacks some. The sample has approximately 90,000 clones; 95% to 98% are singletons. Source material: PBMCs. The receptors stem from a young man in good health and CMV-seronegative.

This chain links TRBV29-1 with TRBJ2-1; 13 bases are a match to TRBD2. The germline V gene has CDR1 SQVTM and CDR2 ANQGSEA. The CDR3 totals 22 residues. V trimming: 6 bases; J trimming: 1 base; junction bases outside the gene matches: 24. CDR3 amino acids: CSVALTWTSGRQDKGSYNEQFF. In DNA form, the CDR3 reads TGCAGCGTCGCCTTGACCTGGACTAGCGGGAGACAGGATAAAGGGTCCTACAATGAGCAGTTCTTC.

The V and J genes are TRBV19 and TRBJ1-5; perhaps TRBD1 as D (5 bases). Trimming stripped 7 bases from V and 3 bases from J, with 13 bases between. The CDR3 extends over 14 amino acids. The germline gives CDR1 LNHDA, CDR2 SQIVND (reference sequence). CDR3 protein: CASTPGGANQPQHF. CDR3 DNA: TGTGCCAGTACCCCAGGAGGGGCCAATCAGCCCCAGCATTTT.

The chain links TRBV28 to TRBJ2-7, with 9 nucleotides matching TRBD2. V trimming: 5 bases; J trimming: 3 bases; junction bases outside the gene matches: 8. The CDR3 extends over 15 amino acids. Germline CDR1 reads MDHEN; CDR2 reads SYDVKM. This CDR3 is CASSPLERGDYEQYF. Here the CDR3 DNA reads TGTGCCAGCAGTCCTCTAGAGCGGGGGGACTACGAGCAGTACTTC.

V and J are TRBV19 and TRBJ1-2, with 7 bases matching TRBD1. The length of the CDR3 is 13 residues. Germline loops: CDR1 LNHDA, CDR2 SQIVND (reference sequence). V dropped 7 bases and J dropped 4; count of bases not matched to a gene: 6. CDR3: CASTLQGTYGYTF. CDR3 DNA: TGTGCCAGTACCCTACAGGGGACCTATGGCTACACCTTC.

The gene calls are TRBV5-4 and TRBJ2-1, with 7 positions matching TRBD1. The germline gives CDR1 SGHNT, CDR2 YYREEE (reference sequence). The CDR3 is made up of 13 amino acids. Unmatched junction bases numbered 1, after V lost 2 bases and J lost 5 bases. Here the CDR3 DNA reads TGTGCCAGCAGCTTTACAGGGGACAATGAGCAGTTCTTC. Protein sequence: CASSFTGDNEQFF.

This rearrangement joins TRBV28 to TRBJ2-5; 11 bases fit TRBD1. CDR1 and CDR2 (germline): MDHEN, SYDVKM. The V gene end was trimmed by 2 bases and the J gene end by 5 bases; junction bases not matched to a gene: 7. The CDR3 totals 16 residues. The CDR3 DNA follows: TGTGCCAGCAGTTTAAGGACAGGGGGCGGGTGGGAGACCCAGTACTTC. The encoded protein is CASSLRTGGGWETQYF.

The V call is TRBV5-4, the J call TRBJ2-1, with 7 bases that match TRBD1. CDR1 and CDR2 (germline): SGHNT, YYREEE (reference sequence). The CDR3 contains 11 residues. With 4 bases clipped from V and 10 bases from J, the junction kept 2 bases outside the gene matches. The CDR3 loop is CASSLGGEQFF. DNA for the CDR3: TGTGCCAGCAGCCTAGGGGGCGAGCAGTTCTTC.

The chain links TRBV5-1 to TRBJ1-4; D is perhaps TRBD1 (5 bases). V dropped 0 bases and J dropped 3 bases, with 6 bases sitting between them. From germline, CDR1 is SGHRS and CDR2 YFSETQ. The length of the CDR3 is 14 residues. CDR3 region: CASSLVGPNEKLFF. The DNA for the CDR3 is TGCGCCAGCAGCTTGGTGGGGCCTAATGAAAAACTGTTTTTT.

The CDR3 is CASSFKPPGLDEQFF. CDR3 sequence (DNA): TGTGCCAGCAGCTTTAAACCCCCCGGGTTGGATGAGCAGTTCTTC. The rearrangement joins TRBV7-9 to TRBJ2-1; D gene unclear. The V gene's germline CDR1 is SEHNR and CDR2 FQNEAQ (reference sequence). The CDR3 spans 15 residues. V lost 3 bases, J lost 8 bases, and 17 bases lay in between.

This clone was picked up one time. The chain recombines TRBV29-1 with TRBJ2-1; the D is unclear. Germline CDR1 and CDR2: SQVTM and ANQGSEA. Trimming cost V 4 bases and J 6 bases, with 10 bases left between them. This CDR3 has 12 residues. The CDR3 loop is CSVAPGRNEQFF. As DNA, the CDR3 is TGCAGCGTTGCGCCGGGTCGCAATGAGCAGTTCTTC.

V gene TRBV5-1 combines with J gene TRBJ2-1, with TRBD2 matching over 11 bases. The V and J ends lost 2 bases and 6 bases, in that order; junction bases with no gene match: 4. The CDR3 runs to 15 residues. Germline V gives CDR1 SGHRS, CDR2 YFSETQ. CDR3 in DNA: TGCGCCAGCAGCTTCTCGCTAGCGGGAGGCAATGAGCAGTTCTTC. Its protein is CASSFSLAGGNEQFF.

The CDR3 here is CASSSPGLAGSSYNEQFF. CDR3 coding DNA: TGTGCCAGCAGCTCGCCGGGACTAGCCGGGAGCTCCTACAATGAGCAGTTCTTC. This chain links TRBV5-4 with TRBJ2-1; 9 bases align to TRBD2. V shed 3 bases and J 0 bases; nucleotides not matched to a gene: 10. The CDR3 is 18 amino acids. CDR1 SGHNT and CDR2 YYREEE come from the germline V gene (reference sequence).

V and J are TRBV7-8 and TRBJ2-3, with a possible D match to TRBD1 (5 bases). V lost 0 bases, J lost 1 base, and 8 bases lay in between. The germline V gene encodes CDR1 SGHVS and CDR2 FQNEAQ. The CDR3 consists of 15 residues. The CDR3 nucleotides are TGTGCCAGCAGCTTAGCTGACAGAGGCACAGATACGCAGTATTTT. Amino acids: CASSLADRGTDTQYF.

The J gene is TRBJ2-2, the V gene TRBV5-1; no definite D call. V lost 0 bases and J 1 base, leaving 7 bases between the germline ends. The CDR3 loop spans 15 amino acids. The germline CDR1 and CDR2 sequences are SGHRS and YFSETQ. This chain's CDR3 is CASSLVLENTGELFF. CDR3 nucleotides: TGCGCCAGCAGCTTGGTATTAGAGAACACCGGGGAGCTGTTTTTT.

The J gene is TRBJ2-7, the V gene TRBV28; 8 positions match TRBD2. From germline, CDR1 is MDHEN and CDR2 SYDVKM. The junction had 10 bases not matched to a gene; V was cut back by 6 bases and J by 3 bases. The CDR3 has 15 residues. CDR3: CASRKPGGGYYEQYF. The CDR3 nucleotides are TGTGCCAGCAGAAAACCCGGCGGGGGGTACTACGAGCAGTACTTC.

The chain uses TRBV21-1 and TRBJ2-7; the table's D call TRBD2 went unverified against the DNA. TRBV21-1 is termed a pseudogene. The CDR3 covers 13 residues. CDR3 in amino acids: CASSKDSLSEQYV. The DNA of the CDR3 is TGTGCCAGCAGCAAAGATAGTCTCAGCGAGCAGTACGTC.

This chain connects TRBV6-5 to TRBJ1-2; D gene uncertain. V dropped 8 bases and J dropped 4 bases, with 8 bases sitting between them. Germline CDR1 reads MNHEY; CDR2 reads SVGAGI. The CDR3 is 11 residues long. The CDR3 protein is CASWYSYGYTF. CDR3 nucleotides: TGTGCCAGCTGGTACAGCTATGGCTACACCTTC.

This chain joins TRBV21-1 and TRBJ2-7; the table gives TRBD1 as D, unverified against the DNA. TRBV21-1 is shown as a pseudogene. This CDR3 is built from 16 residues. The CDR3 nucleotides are TGTGCCAGCAGCACCGAGGGACAGACAGATTTCTACGAGCAGTACTTC. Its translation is CASSTEGQTDFYEQYF.